One and the same sample provided the 5 T cell receptor beta chains below, sequenced in a study of shared T cell receptors in the human thymus. Data came from immunoSEQ multiplex PCR; TCRdb stores just in-frame clones and leaves some out. This table has roughly 500,000 clones, 75% to 80% appearing once. The data also belong to a second study, concerning human thymus T cells.

The sample comprised thymocytes. These receptors originate from a boy younger than two with a congenital heart defect.

The V and J genes are TRBV28 and TRBJ2-3; no clear D gene. CDR1 and CDR2 from the germline V gene are MDHEN and SYDVKM. The V end lost 11 bases, the J end lost 7 bases, and 13 bases lay between the germline ends. This CDR3 is 11 amino acids long. The CDR3 nucleotides read TGTGCCGGTGGGCAGAGACATACGCAGTATTTT. Translating gives CAGGQRHTQYF.

The chain joins TRBV7-8 to TRBJ2-7, with 12 bases matching TRBD2. Germline loops: CDR1 SGHVS, CDR2 FQNEAQ. This CDR3 comprises 17 residues. After removal of 5 bases from V and 2 bases from J, the junction contained 10 bases not matched to a gene. CDR3 loop: CASSPTPASGRAYEQYF. In DNA, the CDR3 is TGTGCCAGCAGCCCAACCCCTGCTAGCGGGAGGGCCTACGAGCAGTACTTC.

The chain is built from TRBV28 and TRBJ2-1, with TRBD2 matching over 11 bases. CDR3 length: 16 amino acids. V was clipped by 3 bases and J by 5 bases; unmatched bases: 6. The germline CDR1 and CDR2 sequences are MDHEN and SYDVKM. The CDR3 region is CASSFGTSGTHNEQFF. CDR3 bases: TGTGCCAGCAGTTTTGGGACTAGCGGAACCCACAATGAGCAGTTCTTC.

As DNA, the CDR3 is TGTGCCAGCAGTCACCGGACTAGCGGGAGGTTCTACGAGCAGTACTTC. This sequence encodes CASSHRTSGRFYEQYF. This chain joins TRBV6-6 and TRBJ2-7, with 14 bases fitting TRBD2. In germline, CDR1 is MNHNY, CDR2 SVGAGI (reference sequence). The CDR3 runs 16 residues. Trimming at V came to 5 bases and at J to 3 bases, leaving 6 bases not matched to a gene.

The V gene is TRBV7-2, the J gene TRBJ1-1, with TRBD1 as a possible D gene (5 bases). The CDR3 loop spans 17 amino acids. Germline-derived CDR1 and CDR2 are SGHTA and FQGNSA. The V and J ends lost 5 bases and 1 base respectively, with 20 bases between them. The CDR3 protein is CASSPPRGKARNTEAFF. The CDR3, as DNA: TGTGCCAGCAGCCCCCCTCGGGGGAAGGCCAGGAACACTGAAGCTTTCTTT. Full variable domain (remainder filled in from reference TRBV7-2 and TRBJ1-1): GAGVSQSPSNKVTEKGKDVELRCDPISGHTALYWYRQSLGQGLEFLIYFQGNSAPDKSGLPSDRFSAERTGGSVSTLTIQRTQQEDSAVYLCASSPPRGKARNTEAFFGQGTRLTVV.